This TCR beta chain was documented in a study of shared clonotypes between healthy human individuals. For this clone: Its specificity is unknown.

Germline CDR1 and CDR2: SNHLY and FYNNEI. The CDR3 totals 13 residues. V dropped 8 bases and J dropped 5; count of bases not matched to a gene: 8. Findings of the study overall: Donor clonotype sharing was expected to depend on sequencing depth.

Data came from immunoSEQ multiplex PCR; TCRdb stores just in-frame clones and leaves some out. The sample holds some 790,000 clones, over 60% seen once. The sequence was obtained from a woman in her twenties or thirties in good health. Specimen: memory CD4+ T cells sorted from blood. Subset in this sample: CD45RA-negative fraction. J is TRBJ2-5 and V is TRBV2; 7 bases fit TRBD1. The CDR3 nucleotides read TGTGCCAGCCGAGAGGGGGCTAGGGAGACCCAGTACTTC. Residues: CASREGARETQYF.